What follows are 9 T cell receptor beta chains derived from one specimen sequenced in a study of neurological immune-mediated disorders. MiXCR, applied by TCRdb to the 5' RACE reads, yields one record per CDR3 protein. The repertoire includes about 46,000 distinct CDR3 sequences, 1.5% to 2% of them detected once, and 2.2% sits in the top ten. Sequencing used PBMCs. The receptor set was obtained from a middle-aged woman with multiple sclerosis.

The table lists this clonotype with many counts. This chain links TRBV10-3 with TRBJ2-7; 9 bases fit TRBD1. The ends lost 4 bases at V and 4 bases at J; junction bases unmatched: 11. The CDR3 consists of 16 residues. Germline V CDR1 and CDR2: ENHRY, SYGVKD. CDR3: CAISGHPGQGVYEQYF. CDR3 in DNA: TGTGCCATCAGTGGGCATCCGGGACAGGGCGTTTACGAGCAGTACTTC.

This clonotype was counted many times. V gene TRBV4-1 combines with J gene TRBJ1-5; D not certain. Trimming left V 0 bases short and J 6 bases short, with 6 bases between. The CDR3 is made up of 13 amino acids. Germline V gene data show CDR1 as MGHRA and CDR2 as YSYEKL. The CDR3 protein is CASSQEWTQPQHF. The DNA of the CDR3 is TGCGCCAGCAGCCAAGAGTGGACTCAGCCCCAGCATTTT.

This clonotype was counted many times. V and J are TRBV5-6 and TRBJ1-1, with D hard to call. Between the trimmed V and J ends, which lost 0 bases and 5 bases, there was a span of 11 bases. The length of the CDR3 is 14 residues. The germline gives CDR1 SGHDT, CDR2 YYEEEE. Written as DNA, the CDR3 is TGTGCCAGCAGCTTGGGTTGGGGTAGGACTGAAGCTTTCTTT. Protein sequence: CASSLGWGRTEAFF. Together with reference TRBV5-6 and TRBJ1-1, the CDR3 gives the full variable domain: DAGVTQSPTHLIKTRGQQVTLRCSPKSGHDTVSWYQQALGQGPQFIFQYYEEEERQRGNFPDRFSGHQFPNYSSELNVNALLLGDSALYLCASSLGWGRTEAFFGQGTRLTVV.

This clonotype was detected many times. This chain uses TRBV7-9 with TRBJ2-7; no reliable D call. CDR1 and CDR2 from the germline V gene are SEHNR and FQNEAQ (reference sequence). V was shortened by 4 bases and J by 2 bases, with 15 bases between the two germline ends. There are 15 residues in the CDR3. In DNA, the CDR3 is TGTGCCAGCAGCTCGGGCCGGACGTATCCCTACGAGCAGTACTTC. Protein product: CASSSGRTYPYEQYF.

This clonotype has a handful of counts. The rearrangement links TRBV20-1 to TRBJ2-7, with TRBD2 as a possible D gene (5 bases). The CDR3 sequence is 15 residues long. Deletions cut 2 bases from V and 0 bases from J, with 14 bases between. CDR1 is DFQATT and CDR2 is SNEGSKA in the germline V gene (reference sequence). CDR3 amino acids: CSARPLAGGSYEQYF. The CDR3 region has the DNA TGCAGTGCTAGACCCCTGGCGGGCGGCTCCTACGAGCAGTACTTC.

This clonotype was recorded many times. This CDR3 reads CASSPGAPMNTEAFF. For the CDR3, the DNA is TGTGCCAGCAGCCCGGGGGCGCCGATGAACACTGAAGCTTTCTTT. This rearrangement joins TRBV7-2 to TRBJ1-1, with a tentative D call TRBD1 (6 bases). CDR1 is SGHTA, CDR2 FQGNSA, per germline. V lost 5 bases, J lost 0 bases, and 13 bases lay in between. The CDR3 runs 15 residues.

This clonotype was recorded at least ten times. The chain combines TRBV6-6 with TRBJ1-1; D is unclear. The CDR3 runs to 13 residues. V lost 5 bases, J lost 3 bases, and 10 bases lay in between. Germline CDR1 reads MNHNY; CDR2 reads SVGAGI (reference sequence). The CDR3 bases are TGTGCCAGCAGTAACGATCGGCACACTGAAGCTTTCTTT. The encoded protein is CASSNDRHTEAFF.

Many counts were recorded for this clonotype. V gene TRBV7-9 combines with J gene TRBJ1-1, with D perhaps matching TRBD1 (6 bases). V lost 4 bases to trimming and J lost 0 bases, with 18 bases between them. The CDR3 has 17 residues. Germline CDR1 and CDR2: SEHNR and FQNEAQ (reference sequence). The DNA of the CDR3 is TGTGCCAGCAGCTCCTACCCCTGGACAGTCGTGAACACTGAAGCTTTCTTT. Its translation is CASSSYPWTVVNTEAFF.

At least ten counts were recorded for this clonotype. This chain connects TRBV3-1 to TRBJ2-1; D gene ambiguous. The CDR3 is 13 residues long. Looked up from germline, CDR1 is LGHDT and CDR2 is YNNKEL (reference sequence). V shed 0 bases and J shed 1 base, with 1 base lying between them. The CDR3 nucleotides are TGTGCCAGCAGCCAAGAGTCCTACAATGAGCAGTTCTTC. Translated, it gives CASSQESYNEQFF.